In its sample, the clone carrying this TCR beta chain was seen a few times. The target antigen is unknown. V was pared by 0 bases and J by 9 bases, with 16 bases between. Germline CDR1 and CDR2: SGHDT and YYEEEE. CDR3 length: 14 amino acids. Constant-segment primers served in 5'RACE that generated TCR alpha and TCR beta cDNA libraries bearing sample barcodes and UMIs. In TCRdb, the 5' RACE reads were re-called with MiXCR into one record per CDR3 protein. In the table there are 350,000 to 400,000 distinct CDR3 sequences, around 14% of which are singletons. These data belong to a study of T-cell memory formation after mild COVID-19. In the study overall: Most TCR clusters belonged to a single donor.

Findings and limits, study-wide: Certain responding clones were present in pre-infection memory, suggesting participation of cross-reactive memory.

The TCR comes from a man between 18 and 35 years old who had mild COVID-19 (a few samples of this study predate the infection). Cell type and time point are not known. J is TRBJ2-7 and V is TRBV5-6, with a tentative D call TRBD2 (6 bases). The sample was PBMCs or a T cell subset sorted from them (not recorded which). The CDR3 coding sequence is TGTGCCAGCAGCTTGGGAGGAGGGAAGATGGCGCAGTACTTC. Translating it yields CASSLGGGKMAQYF.